Here is one TCR beta chain with its context. Trimming left V 5 bases short and J 4 bases short, with 12 bases between. This CDR3 comprises 14 residues. CDR1 LNHDA and CDR2 SQIVND come from the germline V gene (reference sequence). The entry originates in a study of T cell changes during pregnancy in multiple sclerosis. This table comes from immunoSEQ multiplex PCR, and its TCRdb copy is limited to in-frame clones, with some not included. The sample contains over 90,000 clones, around 93% of which appear only once. Here the sequenced sample was peripheral blood, taken before pregnancy. The receptor's source is a female donor with multiple sclerosis, enrolled in a pregnancy study. This chain connects TRBV19 to TRBJ1-5, with no clear D. Here the CDR3 reads CASSEPGRNQPQHF. CDR3 nucleotides: TGTGCCAGTAGTGAACCCGGGAGGAATCAGCCCCAGCATTTT.